These 22 T cell receptor beta chains were all obtained from the same sample, sequenced in a study of regulatory T cells in long-lasting Graves disease. Time point here: newly diagnosed GD, antithyroid drugs for less than 3 months. PBMCs provided the RNA from which the TCR library was made. Construction of the TCR beta libraries employed iRepertoire HTBI primers in conjunction with Arm-PCR of CDR3 regions. TCRdb ran MiXCR on the multiplex PCR reads and lists one entry per CDR3 protein. The sample lists 350,000 to 450,000 distinct CDR3 sequences, 10% to 15% occurring once. The same specimen was also included in a second study, on T cells in Graves' hyperthyroidism and ophthalmopathy.

This specimen consisted of peripheral blood mononuclear cells (PBMCs), obtained at new diagnosis, from a patient treated with antithyroid drugs. All receptors come from a woman aged 18-29 years with Graves disease.

This clonotype was counted ten times or more. This sequence joins TRBV2 and TRBJ2-5; 8 bases are shared with TRBD1. This CDR3 has 13 residues. The germline V gene has CDR1 SNHLY and CDR2 FYNNEI. The ends lost 5 bases at V and 2 bases at J; junction bases unmatched: 1. The DNA for the CDR3 is TGTGCCAGCAGTAGGGACAGGCAAGAGACCCAGTACTTC. This encodes CASSRDRQETQYF. Variable domain in full (rest from reference TRBV2 and TRBJ2-5): EPEVTQTPSHQVTQMGQEVILRCVPISNHLYFYWYRQILGQKVEFLVSFYNNEISEKSEIFDDQFSVERPDGSNFTLKIRSTKLEDSAMYFCASSRDRQETQYFGPGTRLLVL.

V and J are TRBV7-6 and TRBJ1-4; D perhaps matches TRBD1 (6 bases). The CDR3 is made up of 17 amino acids. The germline V gene has CDR1 SGHVS and CDR2 FNYEAQ. With 0 bases removed from V and 2 bases from J, the gap between germline ends came to 13 bases. CDR3 bases: TGTGCCAGCAGCTTAGCGTTTAGGGGGAGCACTAATGAAAAACTGTTTTTT. Protein: CASSLAFRGSTNEKLFF.

This clonotype was counted many times. The V gene is TRBV12-3 or TRBV12-4, the J gene TRBJ2-1; tentatively, D is TRBD2 (6 bases). The CDR3 covers 14 residues. Trimming removed 6 bases from V and 8 bases from J, with 17 bases in between. The CDR3 DNA follows: TGTGCCAGCAGAGGGTTCGGGACTCGGGATGAGCAGTTCTTC. Its protein product is CASRGFGTRDEQFF.

Many counts were recorded for this clonotype. J is TRBJ2-1 and V is TRBV10-3; the D gene is possibly TRBD2 (5 bases). Per germline, CDR1 ENHRY and CDR2 SYGVKD. V was shortened by 4 bases and J by 8 bases, with 27 bases between the two germline ends. CDR3 length equals 18 residues. CDR3 region: CAISGVKIRTAAFDEQFF. The CDR3 DNA reads TGTGCCATCAGTGGAGTCAAAATTAGGACTGCGGCCTTTGATGAGCAGTTCTTC.

Only a few counts were recorded for this clonotype. This chain uses TRBV13 with TRBJ2-3; D is ambiguous. The CDR3 spans 12 residues. Trimming took off 3 bases at V and 9 bases at J, with 10 bases between the two ends. Looked up from germline, CDR1 is PRHDT and CDR2 is FYEKMQ (reference sequence). The CDR3 reads CASSFGPRTQYF. CDR3 nucleotide sequence: TGTGCCAGCAGCTTCGGGCCCCGAACGCAGTATTTT.

This clonotype was counted ten times or more. The chain uses TRBV7-2 and TRBJ2-7; D tentatively reads TRBD1 or TRBD2 (7 bases each). V lost 2 bases to trimming and J lost 4 bases, with 27 bases between them. Germline V CDR1 and CDR2: SGHTA, FQGNSA. The CDR3 loop spans 19 amino acids. CDR3 region: CASSLIRGRGREHTYEQYF. For the CDR3, the DNA is TGTGCCAGCAGCTTAATTCGGGGGAGGGGGCGGGAACATACGTACGAGCAGTACTTC.

This clonotype came up many times. The chain links TRBV10-3 to TRBJ1-1; D is undetermined. The germline V gene encodes CDR1 ENHRY and CDR2 SYGVKD. With 5 bases removed from V and 1 base from J, the gap between germline ends came to 8 bases. This CDR3 comprises 13 residues. The CDR3 region is CAISTLGNTEAFF. The CDR3 region has the DNA TGTGCCATCAGTACCCTGGGGAACACTGAAGCTTTCTTT.

At least ten counts were recorded for this clonotype. V usage is TRBV6-2 or TRBV6-3 and J usage is TRBJ2-1; 9 bases agree with TRBD1. The CDR3 contains 16 residues. The V and J ends lost 8 bases and 0 bases, in that order; junction bases with no gene match: 8. Germline CDR1 and CDR2: MNHEY and SVGEGT. This CDR3 reads CASHSPDRGSYNEQFF. As DNA, the CDR3 is TGTGCCAGCCACTCTCCGGACAGGGGCTCCTACAATGAGCAGTTCTTC.

The table lists this clonotype with many counts. The chain joins TRBV12-3 or TRBV12-4 to TRBJ2-5; the D is unclear. Trimming left V 7 bases short and J 9 bases short, with 18 bases between. The CDR3 length is 13 residues. The chain's CDR3 is CASTLGPRMAQYF. Written as DNA, the CDR3 is TGTGCCAGCACCCTTGGCCCGCGTATGGCCCAGTACTTC.

Details on this clonotype: At one of its ends the junction is not consistent with the germline gene, which may arise from a read error. The rearrangement joins TRBV7-9 to TRBJ2-7, with no clear D. This CDR3 has 12 residues. Germline-derived CDR1 and CDR2 are SEHNR and FQNEAQ (reference sequence). The chain's CDR3 is CASSLPAVQVLF. For the CDR3, the DNA is TGTGCCAGCAGCTTACCCGCGGTGCAGGTCCTCTTC. Based on the CDR3 plus reference TRBV7-9 and TRBJ2-7, the full variable domain is DTGVSQNPRHKITKRGQNVTFRCDPISEHNRLYWYRQTLGQGPEFLTYFQNEAQLEKSRLLSDRFSAERPKGSFSTLEIQRTEQGDSAMYLCASSLPAVQVLFGPGTRLTVT.

This clonotype has ten or more counts. The rearrangement links TRBV7-2 to TRBJ1-1, with D maybe TRBD1 (6 bases). The germline V and J ends were trimmed by 5 bases and 3 bases, with 16 bases remaining between them. The CDR3 runs to 15 residues. Germline V gene data show CDR1 as SGHTA and CDR2 as FQGNSA. The CDR3 region has the DNA TGTGCCAGCAGCCCATTCGTAGGGGGGGACACTGAAGCTTTCTTT. It codes for CASSPFVGGDTEAFF. Together with reference TRBV7-2 and TRBJ1-1, the CDR3 gives the full variable domain: GAGVSQSPSNKVTEKGKDVELRCDPISGHTALYWYRQSLGQGLEFLIYFQGNSAPDKSGLPSDRFSAERTGGSVSTLTIQRTQQEDSAVYLCASSPFVGGDTEAFFGQGTRLTVV.

This clonotype has ten or more counts. This chain uses TRBV5-1 with TRBJ2-3, with D perhaps matching TRBD2 (6 bases). Germline V gene lookup returns CDR1 SGHRS and CDR2 YFSETQ. The V end lost 5 bases, the J end lost 1 base, and 11 bases lay between the germline ends. This CDR3 spans 14 amino acids. The DNA for the CDR3 is TGCGCCAGCAGACGAAGCGGGCGCACAGATACGCAGTATTTT. Protein: CASRRSGRTDTQYF.

This clonotype has a handful of counts. CDR3 sequence (DNA): TGTGCCAGCAGCTCGACCGAAGCAGGCACCGGGGAGCTGTTTTTT. It codes for CASSSTEAGTGELFF. The genes are TRBV7-9 and TRBJ2-2, with D unresolved. V was shortened by 4 bases and J by 4 bases, with 13 bases between the two germline ends. This CDR3 region has 15 residues. Germline V gene data show CDR1 as SEHNR and CDR2 as FQNEAQ (reference sequence).

This clonotype was counted many times. This chain joins TRBV27 and TRBJ2-7, with no clear D. This CDR3 has 12 amino acids. Germline assignment: CDR1 MNHEY and CDR2 SMNVEV (reference sequence). V was shortened by 6 bases and J by 2 bases, with 8 bases between the two germline ends. The CDR3 loop reads CASRTGPYEQYF. The CDR3 nucleotides are TGTGCCAGCAGGACGGGTCCCTACGAGCAGTACTTC.

The chain is built from TRBV12-3 or TRBV12-4 and TRBJ2-7; D may be TRBD2 (7 bases). CDR3 length: 14 residues. Between the trimmed V and J ends, which lost 1 base and 6 bases, there was a span of 13 bases. The DNA for the CDR3 is TGTGCCAGCAGTTTAGGGCAGGGAGGGGGCGAGCAGTACTTC. Its translation: CASSLGQGGGEQYF.

This clonotype occurred many times. V is TRBV18 and J is TRBJ1-1; D may be TRBD1 (5 bases). The germline gives CDR1 KGHSH, CDR2 LQKENI. The CDR3 is 15 residues long. V was pared by 4 bases and J by 0 bases, with 12 bases between. This CDR3 reads CASSLWGTMNTEAFF. The CDR3 DNA sequence: TGTGCCAGCTCACTGTGGGGCACCATGAACACTGAAGCTTTCTTT. The full variable domain, its missing parts supplied by reference TRBV18 and TRBJ1-1, is NAGVMQNPRHLVRRRGQEARLRCSPMKGHSHVYWYRQLPEEGLKFMVYLQKENIIDESGMPKERFSAEFPKEGPSILRIQQVVRGDSAAYFCASSLWGTMNTEAFFGQGTRLTVV.

In this sample, this clonotype turned up a few times. A much larger clone is a single base away; this may be a read error. The rearrangement joins TRBV28 to TRBJ2-5, with D possibly TRBD1 on 5 matching bases. Per germline, CDR1 MDHEN and CDR2 SYDVKM. This CDR3 region has 15 residues. V dropped 4 bases and J dropped 9 bases, with 21 bases sitting between them. The CDR3 bases are TGTGCCAGCAGTTCGCCAGGGATTAATATCGAGGCCCAGTACTTC. Protein sequence: CASSSPGINIEAQYF.

Ten or more counts support this clonotype. This sequence joins TRBV7-6 and TRBJ2-3; weak D call: TRBD1 (5 bases). CDR1 and CDR2 from the germline V gene are SGHVS and FNYEAQ. V lost 0 bases and J lost 0, with 7 bases in between. This CDR3 has 15 residues. The DNA of the CDR3 is TGTGCCAGCAGCTTAGCGCCAGGGAGCACAGATACGCAGTATTTT. Its translation: CASSLAPGSTDTQYF.

This clonotype was detected ten times or more. The chain couples TRBV28 to TRBJ2-1, with 11 bases that match TRBD2. J lost 4 bases, V lost 4 bases, and 6 bases had no gene match. Per germline, CDR1 MDHEN and CDR2 SYDVKM. The CDR3 totals 16 residues. The DNA of the CDR3 is TGTGCCAGCAGTTCAACCGGGACTAGCGGATACAATGAGCAGTTCTTC. Translated: CASSSTGTSGYNEQFF.

This clonotype was observed many times. The rearrangement joins TRBV7-9 to TRBJ1-1, with D possibly matching TRBD1 (5 bases). Germline V gene sequence: CDR1 SEHNR, CDR2 FQNEAQ (reference sequence). The CDR3 covers 15 residues. Trimming removed 1 base at V and 5 bases at J, with 14 bases between. CDR3 loop: CASSLDGFAGTEAFF. The CDR3 region has the DNA TGTGCCAGCAGCTTAGACGGGTTCGCAGGGACTGAAGCTTTCTTT.

There are a few counts of this clonotype. The V call is TRBV7-2, the J call TRBJ1-3, with D unclear. CDR3 length equals 16 residues. CDR1 is SGHTA and CDR2 is FQGNSA in the germline V gene. V was cut by 3 bases and J by 4 bases, with 16 bases left in between. CDR3 coding DNA: TGTGCCAGCAGCTTCGGCAATAATTGGAGGGGAAACACCATATATTTT. It is translated as CASSFGNNWRGNTIYF.

The chain is built from TRBV19 and TRBJ1-5, with 7 bases matching TRBD1. Germline CDR1 is LNHDA and CDR2 is SQIVND (reference sequence). V gave up 6 bases and J gave up 0 bases; unmatched junction bases: 8. This CDR3 spans 16 amino acids. The CDR3 bases are TGTGCCAGTAGATACCTCGGACAGGTTAGCAATCAGCCCCAGCATTTT. This gives the protein CASRYLGQVSNQPQHF.